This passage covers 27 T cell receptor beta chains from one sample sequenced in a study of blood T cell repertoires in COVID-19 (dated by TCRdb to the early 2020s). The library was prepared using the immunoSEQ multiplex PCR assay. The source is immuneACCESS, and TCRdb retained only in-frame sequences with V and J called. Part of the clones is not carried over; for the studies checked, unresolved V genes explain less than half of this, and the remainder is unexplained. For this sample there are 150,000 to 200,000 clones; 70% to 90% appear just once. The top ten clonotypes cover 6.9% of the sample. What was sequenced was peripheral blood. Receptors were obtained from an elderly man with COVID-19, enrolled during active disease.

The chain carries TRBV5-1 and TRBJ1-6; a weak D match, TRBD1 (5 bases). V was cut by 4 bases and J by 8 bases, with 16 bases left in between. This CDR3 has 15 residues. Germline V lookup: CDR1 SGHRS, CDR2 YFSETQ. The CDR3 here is CASSPRTQEDSPLHF. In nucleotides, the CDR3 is TGCGCCAGCAGCCCACGGACACAAGAAGATTCACCCCTCCACTTT.

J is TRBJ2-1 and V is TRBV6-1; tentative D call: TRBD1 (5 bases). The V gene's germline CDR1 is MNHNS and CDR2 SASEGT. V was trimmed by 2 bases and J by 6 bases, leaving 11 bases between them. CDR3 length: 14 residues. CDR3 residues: CASSEPSRGNEQFF. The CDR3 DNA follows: TGTGCCAGCAGTGAACCGAGTAGGGGCAATGAGCAGTTCTTC.

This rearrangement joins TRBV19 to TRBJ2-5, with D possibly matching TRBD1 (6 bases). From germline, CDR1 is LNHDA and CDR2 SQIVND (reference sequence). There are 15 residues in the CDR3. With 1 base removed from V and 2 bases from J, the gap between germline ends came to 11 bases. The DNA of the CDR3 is TGTGCCAGTAGTATAGCCTTCGGACAGCAAGAGACCCAGTACTTC. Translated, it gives CASSIAFGQQETQYF.

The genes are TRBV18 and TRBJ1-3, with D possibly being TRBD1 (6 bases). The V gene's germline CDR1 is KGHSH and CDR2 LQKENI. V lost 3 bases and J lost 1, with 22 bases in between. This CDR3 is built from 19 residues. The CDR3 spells CASSPGAGLKPTSGNTIYF. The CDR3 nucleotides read TGTGCCAGCTCACCGGGGGCAGGGTTAAAGCCAACTTCTGGAAACACCATATATTTT. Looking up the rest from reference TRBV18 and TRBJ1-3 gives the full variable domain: NAGVMQNPRHLVRRRGQEARLRCSPMKGHSHVYWYRQLPEEGLKFMVYLQKENIIDESGMPKERFSAEFPKEGPSILRIQQVVRGDSAAYFCASSPGAGLKPTSGNTIYFGEGSWLTVV.

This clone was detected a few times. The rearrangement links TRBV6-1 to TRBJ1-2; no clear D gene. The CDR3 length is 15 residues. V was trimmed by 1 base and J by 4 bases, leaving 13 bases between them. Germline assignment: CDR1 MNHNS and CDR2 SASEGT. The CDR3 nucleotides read TGTGCCAGCAGTGAAGGCGGCAGCCTACCCTATGGCTACACCTTC. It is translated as CASSEGGSLPYGYTF.

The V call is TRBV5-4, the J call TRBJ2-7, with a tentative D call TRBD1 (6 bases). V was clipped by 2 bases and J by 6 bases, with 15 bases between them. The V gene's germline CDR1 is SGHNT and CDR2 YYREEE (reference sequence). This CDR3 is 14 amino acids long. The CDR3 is CASSLTGHSLEQYF. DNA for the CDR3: TGTGCCAGCAGCTTAACGGGACATAGTCTCGAGCAGTACTTC.

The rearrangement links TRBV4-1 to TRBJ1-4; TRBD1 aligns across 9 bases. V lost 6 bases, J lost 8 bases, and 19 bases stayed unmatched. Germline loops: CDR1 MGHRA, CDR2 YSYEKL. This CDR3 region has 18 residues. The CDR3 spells CASSAGGQGAAPSEKLFF. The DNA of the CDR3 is TGCGCCAGCAGTGCCGGGGGACAGGGCGCTGCCCCCTCGGAAAAACTGTTTTTT.

CDR3 residues: CSASGEPRRLNTEAFF. CDR3 nucleotide sequence: TGCAGTGCTAGTGGTGAGCCCCGAAGATTGAACACTGAAGCTTTCTTT. J is TRBJ1-1 and V is TRBV20-1; no definite D call. Per the germline V gene, CDR1 is DFQATT and CDR2 is SNEGSKA (reference sequence). The CDR3 is 16 amino acids. V was cut by 3 bases and J by 0 bases, with 17 bases left in between.

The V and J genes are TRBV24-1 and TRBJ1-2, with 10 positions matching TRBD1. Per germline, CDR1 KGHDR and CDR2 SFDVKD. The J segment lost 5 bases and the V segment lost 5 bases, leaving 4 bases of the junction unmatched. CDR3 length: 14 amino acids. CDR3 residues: CATSAAGQGYGYTF. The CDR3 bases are TGTGCCACCAGTGCCGCGGGACAGGGGTATGGCTACACCTTC.

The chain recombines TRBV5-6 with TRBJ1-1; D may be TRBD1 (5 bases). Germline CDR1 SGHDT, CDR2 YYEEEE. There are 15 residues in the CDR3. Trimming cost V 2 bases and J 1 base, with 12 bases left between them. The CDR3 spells CASSFLGTWNTEAFF. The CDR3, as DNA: TGTGCCAGCAGCTTCCTGGGGACTTGGAACACTGAAGCTTTCTTT.

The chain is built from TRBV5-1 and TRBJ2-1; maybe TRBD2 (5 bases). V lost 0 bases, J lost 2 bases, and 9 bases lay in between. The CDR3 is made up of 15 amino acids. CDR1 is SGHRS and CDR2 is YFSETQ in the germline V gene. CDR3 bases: TGCGCCAGCAGCTTGGTCAGCGGAGCCTACAATGAGCAGTTCTTC. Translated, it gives CASSLVSGAYNEQFF.

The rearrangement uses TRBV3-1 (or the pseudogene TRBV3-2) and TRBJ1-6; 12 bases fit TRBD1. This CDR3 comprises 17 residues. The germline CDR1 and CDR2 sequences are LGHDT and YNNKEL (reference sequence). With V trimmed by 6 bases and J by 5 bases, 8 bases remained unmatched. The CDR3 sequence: CASRGGDRGPHNSPLHF. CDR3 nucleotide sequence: TGTGCCAGCAGAGGCGGGGACAGGGGGCCCCATAATTCACCCCTCCACTTT.

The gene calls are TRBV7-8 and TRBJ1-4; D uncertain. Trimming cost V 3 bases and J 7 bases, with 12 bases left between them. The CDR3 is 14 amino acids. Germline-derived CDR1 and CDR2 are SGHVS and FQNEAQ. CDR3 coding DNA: TGTGCCAGCAGCTTCCGGCAGGATACTGAAAAACTGTTTTTT. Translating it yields CASSFRQDTEKLFF.

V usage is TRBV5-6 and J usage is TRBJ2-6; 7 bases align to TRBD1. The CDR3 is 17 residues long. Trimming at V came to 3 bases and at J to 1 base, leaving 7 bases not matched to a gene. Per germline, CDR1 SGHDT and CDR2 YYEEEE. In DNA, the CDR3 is TGTGCCAGCAGCTCCAGGGGGTTCGCTTCTGGGGCCAACGTCCTGACTTTC. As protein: CASSSRGFASGANVLTF.

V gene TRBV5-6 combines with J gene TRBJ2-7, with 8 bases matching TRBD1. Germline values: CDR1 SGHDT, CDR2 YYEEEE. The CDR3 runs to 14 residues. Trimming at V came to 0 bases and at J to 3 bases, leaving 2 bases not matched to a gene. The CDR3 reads CASSLAGGGYEQYF. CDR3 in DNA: TGTGCCAGCAGCTTGGCAGGGGGCGGCTACGAGCAGTACTTC.

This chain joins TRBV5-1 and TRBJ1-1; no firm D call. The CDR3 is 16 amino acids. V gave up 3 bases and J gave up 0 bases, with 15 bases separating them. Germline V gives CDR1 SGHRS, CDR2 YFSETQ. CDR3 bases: TGCGCCAGCAGCTCTGACAAGTTTCGAATGAACACTGAAGCTTTCTTT. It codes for CASSSDKFRMNTEAFF.

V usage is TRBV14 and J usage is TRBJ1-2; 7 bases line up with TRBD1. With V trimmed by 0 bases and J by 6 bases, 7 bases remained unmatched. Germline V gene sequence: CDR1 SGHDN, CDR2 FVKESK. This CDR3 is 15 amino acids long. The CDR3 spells CASSQDDRAPDGYTF. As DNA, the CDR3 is TGTGCCAGCAGCCAAGACGACAGGGCCCCAGATGGCTACACCTTC.

The CDR3 is CATSRDQTDRILYGYTF. The CDR3 DNA reads TGTGCCACCAGCAGAGATCAGACAGATCGAATCTTGTATGGCTACACCTTC. The chain employs TRBV15 and TRBJ1-2, with a weak D call TRBD1 (5 bases). Trimming removed 0 bases from V and 5 bases from J, with 19 bases in between. The CDR3 runs 17 residues. Germline V gene data show CDR1 as LNHNV and CDR2 as YYDKDF (reference sequence).

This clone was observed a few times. The CDR3 DNA sequence: TGTGCCAGCAGCCTCGACAGTGCCGGAAACACCATATATTTT. Its protein is CASSLDSAGNTIYF. The V and J genes are TRBV7-3 and TRBJ1-3; D perhaps matches TRBD1 (5 bases). CDR1 is SGHTA and CDR2 is FQGTGA in the germline V gene. V lost 5 bases, J lost 4 bases, and 12 bases lay in between. The CDR3 loop spans 14 amino acids.

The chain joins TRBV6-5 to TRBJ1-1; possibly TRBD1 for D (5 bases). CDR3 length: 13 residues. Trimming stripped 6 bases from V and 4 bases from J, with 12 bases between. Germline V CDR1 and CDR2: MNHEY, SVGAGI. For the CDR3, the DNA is TGTGCCAGCAGAACCCCGGGGGGCACTGAAGCTTTCTTT. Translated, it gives CASRTPGGTEAFF.

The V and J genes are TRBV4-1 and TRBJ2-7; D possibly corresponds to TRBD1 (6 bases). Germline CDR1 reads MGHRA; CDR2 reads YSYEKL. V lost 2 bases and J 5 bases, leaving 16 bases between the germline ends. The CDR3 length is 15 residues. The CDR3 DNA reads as TGCGCCAGCAGCCAACACACAGGGATCAGGAACGAGCAGTACTTC. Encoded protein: CASSQHTGIRNEQYF.

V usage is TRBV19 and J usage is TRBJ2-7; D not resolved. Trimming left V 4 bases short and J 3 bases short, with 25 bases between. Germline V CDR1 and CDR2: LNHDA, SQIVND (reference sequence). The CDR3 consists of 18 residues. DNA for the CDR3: TGTGCCAGTAGTAGAAGTGCCCCGTTCGGGTCTCAAGGCTACGAGCAGTACTTC. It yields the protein CASSRSAPFGSQGYEQYF.

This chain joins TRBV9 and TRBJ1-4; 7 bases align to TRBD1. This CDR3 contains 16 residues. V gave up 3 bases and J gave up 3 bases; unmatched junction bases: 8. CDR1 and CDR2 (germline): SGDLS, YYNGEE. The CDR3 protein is CASSASGGLANEKLFF. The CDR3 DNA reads TGTGCCAGCAGCGCGTCAGGGGGTCTGGCTAATGAAAAACTGTTTTTT.

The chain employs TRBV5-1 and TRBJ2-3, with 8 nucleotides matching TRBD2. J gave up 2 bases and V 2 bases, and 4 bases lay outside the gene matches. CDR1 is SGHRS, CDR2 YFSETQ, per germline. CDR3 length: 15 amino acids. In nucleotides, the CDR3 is TGCGCCAGCAGCTTTAATAGCGGGGACACAGATACGCAGTATTTT. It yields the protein CASSFNSGDTDTQYF.

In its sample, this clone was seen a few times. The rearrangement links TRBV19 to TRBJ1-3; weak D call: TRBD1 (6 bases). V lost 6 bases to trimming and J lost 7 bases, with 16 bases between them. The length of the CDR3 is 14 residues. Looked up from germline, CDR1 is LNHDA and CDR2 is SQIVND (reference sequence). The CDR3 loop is CASSPQGFANTIYF. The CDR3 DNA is TGTGCCAGTAGCCCCCAGGGGTTCGCGAACACCATATATTTT.

CDR3 in amino acids: CASSLGPQGWGGSPLHF. DNA of the CDR3: TGCGCCAGCAGCTTGGGGCCCCAGGGGTGGGGCGGTTCACCCCTCCACTTT. The chain has TRBV5-1 and TRBJ1-6; possibly TRBD1 for D (6 bases). Germline assignment: CDR1 SGHRS and CDR2 YFSETQ. The CDR3 loop spans 17 amino acids. V lost 0 bases to trimming and J lost 9 bases, with 19 bases between them.

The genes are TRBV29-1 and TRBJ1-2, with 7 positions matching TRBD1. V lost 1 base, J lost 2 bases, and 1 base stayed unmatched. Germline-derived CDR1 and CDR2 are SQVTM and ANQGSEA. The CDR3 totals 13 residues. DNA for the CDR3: TGCAGCGTTGAAGCACAGGGGAACTATGGCTACACCTTC. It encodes CSVEAQGNYGYTF.